The 17 T cell receptor beta chains given below trace back to one sample, sequenced in a study of blood T cell repertoires in COVID-19 (dated by TCRdb to the early 2020s). The library came from the immunoSEQ multiplex PCR assay. This immuneACCESS table, as held by TCRdb, lists in-frame sequences with V and J called but not all clones. Of the missing ones, under half trace to an unresolved V gene in checked studies; the others have no known cause. This sample is represented by about 200,000 clones; around 84% of them were singletons. Roughly 13% of the sample lies in the top ten. Sequencing input: peripheral blood. These receptors came from a human donor in a cohort sampled during active COVID-19.

This clone appeared once. This chain joins TRBV6-5 and TRBJ1-4; 7 bases fit TRBD1. Germline CDR1 reads MNHEY; CDR2 reads SVGAGI. The length of the CDR3 is 14 residues. With 6 bases clipped from V and 4 bases from J, the junction kept 5 bases outside the gene matches. The CDR3 sequence: CASRQQGYNEKLFF. The DNA for the CDR3 is TGTGCCAGCAGACAACAGGGGTATAATGAAAAACTGTTTTTT.

V usage is TRBV18 and J usage is TRBJ1-6; D may be TRBD1 (6 bases). Germline V gives CDR1 KGHSH, CDR2 LQKENI. CDR3 length equals 15 residues. V was clipped by 6 bases and J by 5 bases, with 14 bases between them. The CDR3 region is CASSPDSLNNSPLHF. The CDR3, as DNA: TGTGCCAGCTCCCCGGACAGCCTCAATAATTCACCCCTCCACTTT. The variable domain in full, completed from reference TRBV18 and TRBJ1-6, reads NAGVMQNPRHLVRRRGQEARLRCSPMKGHSHVYWYRQLPEEGLKFMVYLQKENIIDESGMPKERFSAEFPKEGPSILRIQQVVRGDSAAYFCASSPDSLNNSPLHFGNGTRLTVT.

The chain is built from TRBV11-1 and TRBJ2-1; D is perhaps TRBD1 (5 bases). Per the germline V gene, CDR1 is SGHAT and CDR2 is FQDESV (reference sequence). The CDR3 has 15 amino acids. With 5 bases removed from V and 0 bases from J, the gap between germline ends came to 11 bases. Here the CDR3 reads CASSTGRSSYNEQFF. The CDR3 coding sequence is TGTGCCAGCAGCACAGGACGGAGCTCCTACAATGAGCAGTTCTTC.

This chain links TRBV5-1 with TRBJ1-2; 11 bases are shared with TRBD1. Germline V gene data show CDR1 as SGHRS and CDR2 as YFSETQ. The trim removed 4 bases at V and 8 bases at J, leaving 7 bases unmatched. CDR3 size: 14 residues. DNA for the CDR3: TGCGCCAGCAGCGCAGGACAGGGGGCACGCGGCTACACCTTC. As protein: CASSAGQGARGYTF.

V gene TRBV6-1 combines with J gene TRBJ2-7; 7 positions agree with TRBD2. The CDR3 spans 15 residues. CDR1 is MNHNS, CDR2 SASEGT, per germline. Germline trimming cut 3 bases from V and 3 bases from J; bases unmatched to any gene: 8. The CDR3 region is CASSEGSGTFYEQYF. CDR3 DNA sequence: TGTGCCAGCAGTGAGGGAAGCGGGACCTTCTACGAGCAGTACTTC.

V and J are TRBV19 and TRBJ2-5; 9 bases are a match to TRBD2. Germline CDR1 LNHDA, CDR2 SQIVND (reference sequence). The CDR3 sequence is 15 residues long. V gave up 6 bases and J gave up 4 bases; unmatched junction bases: 9. CDR3 nucleotides: TGTGCCAGTAGGCCGACTAGCGGAGATAGAGAGACCCAGTACTTC. Protein: CASRPTSGDRETQYF.

The V call is TRBV28, the J call TRBJ1-5; 10 bases are shared with TRBD1. J was trimmed by 0 bases and V by 5 bases; bases with no gene match: 10. This CDR3 comprises 18 residues. CDR1 is MDHEN, CDR2 SYDVKM, per germline. The CDR3 here is CASSNPGQGRYSNQPQHF. CDR3 coding DNA: TGTGCCAGCAGTAACCCGGGACAGGGGCGGTATAGCAATCAGCCCCAGCATTTT.

CDR3 DNA sequence: TGTGCCAGCAGCAACCCGGACAGCGCCTACGAGCAGTACTTC. It codes for CASSNPDSAYEQYF. This rearrangement joins TRBV5-6 to TRBJ2-7; D possibly corresponds to TRBD1 (6 bases). CDR3 length: 14 residues. V was trimmed by 4 bases and J by 2 bases, leaving 13 bases between them. From germline, CDR1 is SGHDT and CDR2 YYEEEE.

This rearrangement joins TRBV19 to TRBJ1-1, with TRBD1 as a possible D gene (6 bases). The CDR3 runs 15 residues. Germline CDR1 is LNHDA and CDR2 is SQIVND (reference sequence). With 4 bases removed from V and 1 base from J, the gap between germline ends came to 13 bases. CDR3 protein: CASSTRGHQNTEAFF. The CDR3 DNA is TGTGCCAGTAGTACCAGGGGACACCAGAACACTGAAGCTTTCTTT.

The J gene is TRBJ1-5, the V gene TRBV7-9; 10 nucleotides align to TRBD1. Germline V gene data show CDR1 as SEHNR and CDR2 as FQNEAQ (reference sequence). The CDR3 is 15 residues long. The J segment lost 4 bases and the V segment lost 5 bases, leaving 5 bases of the junction unmatched. CDR3 bases: TGTGCCAGCAGCCCTACGGGACAGGGGAATCAGCCCCAGCATTTT. Protein: CASSPTGQGNQPQHF.

DNA of the CDR3: TGTGCCAGCAGCGTAACGGGAGGGTCGGTAGGCAATGAGCAGTTCTTC. Residues: CASSVTGGSVGNEQFF. The chain recombines TRBV28 with TRBJ2-1, with 8 bases that match TRBD2. The germline CDR1 and CDR2 sequences are MDHEN and SYDVKM. V was clipped by 6 bases and J by 6 bases; unmatched bases: 13. There are 16 residues in the CDR3.

This chain uses TRBV7-8 with TRBJ2-5; the D gene is possibly TRBD2 (6 bases). The V end lost 0 bases, the J end lost 1 base, and 12 bases lay between the germline ends. The CDR3 is made up of 16 amino acids. Germline values: CDR1 SGHVS, CDR2 FQNEAQ. CDR3 sequence (DNA): TGTGCCAGCAGCTTAGCCCTGACTAGGGGCCAAGAGACCCAGTACTTC. Its protein product is CASSLALTRGQETQYF.

The chain joins TRBV19 to TRBJ2-7; D is undetermined. The length of the CDR3 is 14 residues. Germline V CDR1 and CDR2: LNHDA, SQIVND (reference sequence). Trimming took 4 bases from V and 2 from J, leaving 12 bases between them. CDR3 nucleotides: TGTGCCAGTAGTACGAATCTTGGCCCCTACGAGCAGTACTTC. Translated: CASSTNLGPYEQYF.

V gene TRBV10-1 combines with J gene TRBJ2-2; 7 bases align to TRBD2. V lost 5 bases to trimming and J lost 5 bases; unmatched junction nucleotides: 14. The CDR3 contains 17 residues. Germline V CDR1 and CDR2: WNHNN, SYGVQD (reference sequence). CDR3: CASSRGVAGLRTGELFF. As DNA, the CDR3 is TGCGCCAGCAGTCGGGGGGTCGCCGGCTTGAGAACCGGGGAGCTGTTTTTT.

Only a few counts were recorded for this clone. The chain recombines TRBV27 with TRBJ2-2; TRBD1 matches at 7 bases. With 10 bases clipped from V and 7 bases from J, the junction kept 15 bases outside the gene matches. The germline V gene has CDR1 MNHEY and CDR2 SMNVEV (reference sequence). The CDR3 totals 15 residues. The CDR3 DNA follows: TGTGCCACTCGACGCAACAGGGGATCGAGCGGGGAGCTGTTTTTT. Translation: CATRRNRGSSGELFF.

This clone appeared a few times. The chain employs TRBV4-1 and TRBJ2-7, with 9 bases fitting TRBD2. This CDR3 comprises 15 residues. With 3 bases clipped from V and 4 bases from J, the junction kept 7 bases outside the gene matches. Looked up from germline, CDR1 is MGHRA and CDR2 is YSYEKL. The chain's CDR3 is CASSHLAGVGYEQYF. CDR3 bases: TGCGCCAGCAGCCACTTAGCGGGAGTGGGTTACGAGCAGTACTTC.

V is TRBV28 and J is TRBJ2-1, with D tentatively TRBD2 (6 bases). The germline V gene has CDR1 MDHEN and CDR2 SYDVKM. The CDR3 is 15 residues long. The V and J ends lost 2 bases and 4 bases respectively, with 12 bases between them. This CDR3 reads CASSLPGVVYNEQFF. DNA of the CDR3: TGTGCCAGCAGTTTACCGGGAGTGGTATACAATGAGCAGTTCTTC.